Listed below are T cell receptor beta chains from one sample, sequenced in a study of response to subunit inactivated influenza vaccine. TCRdb independently ran MiXCR on the RT-PCR reads; one entry per CDR3 protein. In the table there are around 170,000 distinct CDR3 sequences, about 10% of which are singletons. Sequencing used CD8+ T cells sorted from PBMCs, obtained around 2 years after vaccination. The receptors come from a man aged 45 to 75 who received an inactivated influenza vaccine. Each CDR3 is given with its conserved first and last residue. D genes are given only for firm matches. Rows give clone size only sometimes, using once, few, many, or a class for an expanded clone.

>.|TRBV29-1|few|TRBJ2-1
TGCAGCGTTGTTGTAGGGACCAATGAGCAGTTCTTC
CSVVVGTNEQFF
>.|TRBV27|.|TRBJ2-2
TGTGCCAGCAGTTTCGGGGTTTTTAACGGGGAGCTGTTTTTT
CASSFGVFNGELFF
>.|TRBV7-9|few|TRBJ2-1
TGTGCCAGCAGCGATACAGGGTTTTATGAGCAGTTCTTC
CASSDTGFYEQFF
>.|TRBV12-3/TRBV12-4|few|TRBJ2-5
TGTGCCAGCAACCTCAGGGGCGGGCAAGAGACCCAGTACTTC
CASNLRGGQETQYF
>.|TRBV20-1|few|TRBJ1-2
TGCAGTGCTGGGGGGTGGGTGAACTATGGCTACACCTTC
CSAGGWVNYGYTF
>TRBD2|TRBV5-5|.|TRBJ2-1
TGTGCCAGCAGCTTGGTGTCTAGCGGAGCCTACAATGAGCAGTTCTTC
CASSLVSSGAYNEQFF
>.|TRBV28|many|TRBJ2-7
TGTGCCAGCAGCGCGGGATCCTACGAGCAGTACTTC
CASSAGSYEQYF
>.|TRBV4-3|.|TRBJ2-1
TGCGCCAGCAGTCTCGGACACGTAGACAATGAGCAGTTCTTC
CASSLGHVDNEQFF
>TRBD2|TRBV12-3/TRBV12-4|few|TRBJ2-1
TGTGCCAGCAGCCCTCTAGCGGGAGTTGATCATGAGCAGTTCTTC
CASSPLAGVDHEQFF
>.|TRBV27|many|TRBJ2-5
TGTGCCAGCAGTTTATACGATCCCTCGGTACTTAAGAGAACCCAGTACTTC
CASSLYDPSVLKRTQYF
>TRBD1|TRBV24-1|.|TRBJ2-3
TGTGCCACCAGTGTTGGGACAGCTAGCACAGATACGCAGTATTTT
CATSVGTASTDTQYF
>.|TRBV19|.|TRBJ1-1
TGTGCCAGTAGTATAGACGGGACGGGACCGAACACTGAAGCTTTCTTT
CASSIDGTGPNTEAFF
>.|TRBV14|.|TRBJ2-1
TGTGCCAGCAGCCAAGTATTATCTAACTACAATGAGCAGTTCTTC
CASSQVLSNYNEQFF
>.|TRBV5-1|few|TRBJ2-1
TGCGCCAGCAGCTTGGATATGGGCATTAGCAGCTCCTACAATGAGCAGTTCTTC
CASSLDMGISSSYNEQFF
>TRBD1|TRBV20-1|.|TRBJ2-5
TGCAGTGCTGTAAGCTCGGACAGGGGTTTCCAAGAGACCCAGTACTTC
CSAVSSDRGFQETQYF
>.|TRBV7-9|few|TRBJ2-5
TGTGCCAGCAGCTCCAATATTTGGGCGGGGTCCTTGGAGACCCAGTACTTC
CASSSNIWAGSLETQYF
>.|TRBV7-2|many|TRBJ2-1
TGTGCCAGCAGCTTAGTCGCCCCAGTCCATGAGCAGTTCTTC
CASSLVAPVHEQFF
>.|TRBV20-1|few|TRBJ2-7
TGCAGTGCTAGAGAATTTCAGGACAACGACTACGAGCAGTACTTC
CSAREFQDNDYEQYF
>.|TRBV4-2|many|TRBJ2-3
TGTGCCAGCAGCCAAGGATACGGGGGCGCGACAGATACGCAGTATTTT
CASSQGYGGATDTQYF
>.|TRBV15|few|TRBJ1-2
TGTGCCACCAGCAGAGGCCTTATTGGTGGCTACACCTTC
CATSRGLIGGYTF
>TRBD2|TRBV11-2|few|TRBJ2-1
TGTGCCAGCAGCTTAACAGCTAGCGGGGGGTTCTATGAGCAGTTCTTC
CASSLTASGGFYEQFF
>.|TRBV7-9|many|TRBJ2-1
TGTGCCAGCAGCTTGGGGGCTTCAAATTATGAGCAGTTCTTC
CASSLGASNYEQFF
>.|TRBV12-3/TRBV12-4|.|TRBJ2-7
TGTGCCAGCAGGAGGGGTTCCTACGAGCAGTACTTC
CASRRGSYEQYF
>.|TRBV28|.|TRBJ2-3
TGTGCCAGCACCGGTCAGCCCTACACAGATACGCAGTATTTT
CASTGQPYTDTQYF
>TRBD2|TRBV4-3|few|TRBJ2-2
TGCGCCAGCAGCCCGGGGGGGGCATGGACCGGGGAGCTGTTTTTT
CASSPGGAWTGELFF
>TRBD2|TRBV29-1|many|TRBJ2-5
TGCAGCGCCGACGGCCTAGCGGGCCCAACTCAAGAGACCCAGTACTTC
CSADGLAGPTQETQYF
>.|TRBV6-6|few|TRBJ1-1
TGTGCCAGCAGCGCAGGGACTGAAGCTTTCTTT
CASSAGTEAFF
>.|TRBV4-2|few|TRBJ2-2
TGTGCCAGCAGCCGCCAGGGTCTTGGCACCGGGGAGCTGTTTTTT
CASSRQGLGTGELFF
>.|TRBV29-1|few|TRBJ2-5
TGCAGCGTTGAAAAAACGTTCGAAGCGGTTGGAGAGACCCAGTACTTC
CSVEKTFEAVGETQYF
>.|TRBV21-1|.|TRBJ2-1
TGTGCCAGCAGCAAAGAAGGGTCAGGGAGGCTATCCTACAATGAGCAGTTCTTC
CASSKEGSGRLSYNEQFF
>.|TRBV6-1|many|TRBJ2-1
TGTGCCCTATCAAACGACAGAAACAATGAGCAGTTCTTC
CALSNDRNNEQFF